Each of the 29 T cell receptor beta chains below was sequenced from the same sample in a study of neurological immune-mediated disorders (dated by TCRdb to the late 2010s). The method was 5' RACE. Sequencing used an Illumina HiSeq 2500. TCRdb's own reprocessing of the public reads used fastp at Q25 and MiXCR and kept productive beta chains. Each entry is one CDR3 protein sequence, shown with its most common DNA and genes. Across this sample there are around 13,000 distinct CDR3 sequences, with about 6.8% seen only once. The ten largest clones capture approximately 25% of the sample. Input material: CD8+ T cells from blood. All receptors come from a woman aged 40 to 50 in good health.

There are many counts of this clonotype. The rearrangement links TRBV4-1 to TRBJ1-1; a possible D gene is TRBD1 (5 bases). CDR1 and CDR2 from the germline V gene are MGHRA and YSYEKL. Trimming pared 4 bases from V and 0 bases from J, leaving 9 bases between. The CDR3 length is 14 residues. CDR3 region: CASSRGSLNTEAFF. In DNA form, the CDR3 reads TGCGCCAGCAGCCGGGGGTCATTGAACACTGAAGCTTTCTTT.

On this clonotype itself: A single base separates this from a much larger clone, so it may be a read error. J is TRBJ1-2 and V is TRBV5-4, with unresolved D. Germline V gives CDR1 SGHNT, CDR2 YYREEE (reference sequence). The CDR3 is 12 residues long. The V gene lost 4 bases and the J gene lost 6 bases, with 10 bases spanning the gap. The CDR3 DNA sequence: TGTGCCAGCAGCGGCGCCGACCATGGCTACACCTTC. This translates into CASSGADHGYTF.

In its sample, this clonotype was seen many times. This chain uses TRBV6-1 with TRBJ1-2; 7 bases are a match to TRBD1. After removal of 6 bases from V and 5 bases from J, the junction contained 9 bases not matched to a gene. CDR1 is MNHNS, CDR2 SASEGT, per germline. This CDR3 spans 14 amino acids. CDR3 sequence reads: CASRSPGQLYGYTF. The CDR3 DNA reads TGTGCCAGCAGGAGCCCGGGACAGCTTTATGGCTACACCTTC.

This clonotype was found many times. CDR3 sequence (DNA): TGTGCCAGTAGTACAAAAGTGACGATAGCGGGTTTCAATGAGCAGTTCTTC. Residues: CASSTKVTIAGFNEQFF. V usage is TRBV19 and J usage is TRBJ2-1; TRBD2 aligns across 7 bases. J lost 6 bases, V lost 4 bases, and 15 bases had no gene match. This CDR3 is built from 17 residues. The germline gives CDR1 LNHDA, CDR2 SQIVND (reference sequence).

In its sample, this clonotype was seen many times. CDR3 region: CASSFGFGSGETQYF. The CDR3 region has the DNA TGTGCCAGCAGTTTTGGTTTTGGGTCAGGGGAGACCCAGTACTTC. V usage is TRBV28 and J usage is TRBJ2-5; D may be TRBD1 (5 bases). The CDR3 runs 15 residues. V was pared by 3 bases and J by 5 bases, with 16 bases between. Looked up from germline, CDR1 is MDHEN and CDR2 is SYDVKM.

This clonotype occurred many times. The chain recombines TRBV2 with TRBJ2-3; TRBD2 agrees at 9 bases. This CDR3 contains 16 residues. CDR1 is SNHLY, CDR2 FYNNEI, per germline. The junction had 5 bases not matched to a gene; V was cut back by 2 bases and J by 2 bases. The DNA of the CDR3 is TGTGCCAGCAGTGAACAAGCGGGAGGCGACACAGATACGCAGTATTTT. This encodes CASSEQAGGDTDTQYF.

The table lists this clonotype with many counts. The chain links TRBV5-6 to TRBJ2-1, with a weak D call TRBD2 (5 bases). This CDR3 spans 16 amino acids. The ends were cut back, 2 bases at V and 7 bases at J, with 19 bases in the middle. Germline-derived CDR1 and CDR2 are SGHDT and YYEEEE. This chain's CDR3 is CASSLDTSATINEQFF. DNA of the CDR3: TGTGCCAGCAGCTTAGACACTAGTGCGACAATAAATGAGCAGTTCTTC.

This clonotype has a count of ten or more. CDR3 sequence reads: CAWSVIREDQPQHF. CDR3 nucleotides: TGTGCCTGGAGTGTAATAAGAGAAGATCAGCCCCAGCATTTT. The chain couples TRBV30 to TRBJ1-5; no clear D gene. The CDR3 is 14 residues long. Germline V gene sequence: CDR1 GTSNPN, CDR2 SVGIG (reference sequence). Between the trimmed V and J ends, which lost 0 bases and 5 bases, there was a span of 11 bases.

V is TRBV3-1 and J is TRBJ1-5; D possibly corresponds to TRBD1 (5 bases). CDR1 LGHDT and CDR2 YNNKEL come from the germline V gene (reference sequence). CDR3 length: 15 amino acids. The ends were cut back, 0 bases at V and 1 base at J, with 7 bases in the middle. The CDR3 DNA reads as TGTGCCAGCAGCCAAGATTGGGACAGCAATCAGCCCCAGCATTTT. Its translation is CASSQDWDSNQPQHF.

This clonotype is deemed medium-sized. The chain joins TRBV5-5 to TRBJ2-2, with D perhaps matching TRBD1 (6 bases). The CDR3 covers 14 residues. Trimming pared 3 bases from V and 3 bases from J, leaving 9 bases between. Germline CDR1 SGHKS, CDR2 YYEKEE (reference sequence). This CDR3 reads CASSSDSYTGELFF. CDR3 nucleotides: TGTGCCAGCAGCTCGGACAGCTACACCGGGGAGCTGTTTTTT.

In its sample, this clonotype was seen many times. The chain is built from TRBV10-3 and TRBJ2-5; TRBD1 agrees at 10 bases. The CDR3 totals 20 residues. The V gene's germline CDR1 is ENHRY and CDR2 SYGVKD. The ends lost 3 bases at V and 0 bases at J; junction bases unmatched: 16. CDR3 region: CAISELWVQGTGENQETQYF. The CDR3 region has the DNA TGTGCCATCAGTGAATTATGGGTTCAGGGGACAGGGGAAAACCAAGAGACCCAGTACTTC.

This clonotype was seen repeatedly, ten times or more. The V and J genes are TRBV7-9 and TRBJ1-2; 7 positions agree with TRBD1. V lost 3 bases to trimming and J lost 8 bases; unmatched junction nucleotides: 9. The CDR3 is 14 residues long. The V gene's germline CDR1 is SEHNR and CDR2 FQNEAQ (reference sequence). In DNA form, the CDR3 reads TGTGCCAGCAGCTTCCAGCGACAGGGCGACGGCTACACCTTC. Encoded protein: CASSFQRQGDGYTF.

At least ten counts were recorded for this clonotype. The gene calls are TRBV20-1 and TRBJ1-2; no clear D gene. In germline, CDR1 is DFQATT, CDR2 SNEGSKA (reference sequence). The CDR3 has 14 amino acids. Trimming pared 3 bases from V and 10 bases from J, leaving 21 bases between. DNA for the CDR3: TGCAGTGCTAGTGAATCCATGCGGGAATTGGACTACACCTTC. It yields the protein CSASESMRELDYTF.

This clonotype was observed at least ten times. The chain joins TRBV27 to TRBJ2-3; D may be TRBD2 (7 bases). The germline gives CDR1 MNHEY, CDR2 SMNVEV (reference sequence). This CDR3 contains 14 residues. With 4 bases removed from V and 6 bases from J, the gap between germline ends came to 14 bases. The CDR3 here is CASSWGRGPDTQYF. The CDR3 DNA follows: TGTGCCAGCAGTTGGGGGCGGGGGCCGGATACGCAGTATTTT.

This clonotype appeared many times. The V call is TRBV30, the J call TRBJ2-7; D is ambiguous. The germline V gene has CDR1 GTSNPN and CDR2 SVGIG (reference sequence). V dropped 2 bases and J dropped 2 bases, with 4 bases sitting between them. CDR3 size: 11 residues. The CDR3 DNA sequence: TGTGCCTGGAGTCGAACCTACGAGCAGTACTTC. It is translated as CAWSRTYEQYF.

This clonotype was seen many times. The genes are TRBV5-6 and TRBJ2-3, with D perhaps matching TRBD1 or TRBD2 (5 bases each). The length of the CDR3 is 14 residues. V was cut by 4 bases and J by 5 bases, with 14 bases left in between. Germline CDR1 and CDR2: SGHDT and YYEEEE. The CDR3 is CASSRGSYGDTQYF. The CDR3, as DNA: TGTGCCAGCAGCCGGGGCTCGTATGGAGATACGCAGTATTTT.

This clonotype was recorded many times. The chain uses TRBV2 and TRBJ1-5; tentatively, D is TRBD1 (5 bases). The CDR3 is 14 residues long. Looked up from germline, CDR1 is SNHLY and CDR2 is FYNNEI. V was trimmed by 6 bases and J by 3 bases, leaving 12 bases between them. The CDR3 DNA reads TGTGCCAGCAGGAAACAGGTTTCCAATCAGCCCCAGCATTTT. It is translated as CASRKQVSNQPQHF. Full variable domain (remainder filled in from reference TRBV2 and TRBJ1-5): EPEVTQTPSHQVTQMGQEVILRCVPISNHLYFYWYRQILGQKVEFLVSFYNNEISEKSEIFDDQFSVERPDGSNFTLKIRSTKLEDSAMYFCASRKQVSNQPQHFGDGTRLSIL.

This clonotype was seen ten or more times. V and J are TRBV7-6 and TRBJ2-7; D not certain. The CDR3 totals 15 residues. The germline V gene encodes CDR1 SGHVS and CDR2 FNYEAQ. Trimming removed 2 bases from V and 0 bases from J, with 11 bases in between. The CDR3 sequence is CASSLMAESSYEQYF. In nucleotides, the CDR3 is TGTGCCAGCAGCTTAATGGCGGAAAGCTCCTACGAGCAGTACTTC.

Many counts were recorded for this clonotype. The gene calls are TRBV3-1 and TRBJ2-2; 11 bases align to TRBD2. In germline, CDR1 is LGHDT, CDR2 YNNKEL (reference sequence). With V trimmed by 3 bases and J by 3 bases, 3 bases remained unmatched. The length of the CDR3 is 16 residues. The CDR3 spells CASSHGSGGDTGELFF. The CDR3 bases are TGTGCCAGCAGCCATGGTAGCGGGGGGGACACCGGGGAGCTGTTTTTT.

The CDR3 DNA reads as TGTGCCAGCAGTCCATGGGACATCGGAAGCATCTATGGCTACACCTTC. Translation gives CASSPWDIGSIYGYTF. The J gene is TRBJ1-2, the V gene TRBV12-3 or TRBV12-4; weak D call: TRBD1 (6 bases). CDR3 length: 16 amino acids. Trimming left V 5 bases short and J 4 bases short, with 20 bases between.

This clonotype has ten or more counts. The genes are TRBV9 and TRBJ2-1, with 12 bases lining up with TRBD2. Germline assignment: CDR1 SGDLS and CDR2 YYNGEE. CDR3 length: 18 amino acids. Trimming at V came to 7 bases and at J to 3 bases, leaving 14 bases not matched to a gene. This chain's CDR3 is CASSMGRTSGDNYNEQFF. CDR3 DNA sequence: TGTGCCAGCTCCATGGGACGGACTAGCGGGGATAACTACAATGAGCAGTTCTTC.

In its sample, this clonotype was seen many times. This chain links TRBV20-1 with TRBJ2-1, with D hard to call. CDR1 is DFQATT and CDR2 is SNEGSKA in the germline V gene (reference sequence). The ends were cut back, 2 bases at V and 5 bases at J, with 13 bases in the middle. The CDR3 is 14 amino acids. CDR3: CSARIEVADNEQFF. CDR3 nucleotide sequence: TGCAGTGCTAGAATAGAGGTCGCCGACAATGAGCAGTTCTTC.

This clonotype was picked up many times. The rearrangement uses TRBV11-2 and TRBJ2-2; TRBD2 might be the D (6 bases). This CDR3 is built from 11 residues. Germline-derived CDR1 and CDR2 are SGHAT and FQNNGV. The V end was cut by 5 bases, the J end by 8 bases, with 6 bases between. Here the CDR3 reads CASSRGGELFF. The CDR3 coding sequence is TGTGCCAGCAGCCGGGGGGGGGAGCTGTTTTTT.

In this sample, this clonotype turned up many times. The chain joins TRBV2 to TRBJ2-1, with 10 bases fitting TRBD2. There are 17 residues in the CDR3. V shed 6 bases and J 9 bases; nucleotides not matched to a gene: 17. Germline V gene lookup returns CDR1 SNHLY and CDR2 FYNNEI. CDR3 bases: TGTGCCAGCAGCCTAGGCGGAGGAGCGGGGGGGCCGGGTGAGCAGTTCTTC. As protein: CASSLGGGAGGPGEQFF.

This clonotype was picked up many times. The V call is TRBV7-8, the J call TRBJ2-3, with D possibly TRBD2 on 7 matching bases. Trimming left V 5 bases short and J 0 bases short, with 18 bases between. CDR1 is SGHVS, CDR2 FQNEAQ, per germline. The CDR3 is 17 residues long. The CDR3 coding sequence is TGTGCCAGCAGCCTCCGAGGGGGGACTACCAGCACAGATACGCAGTATTTT. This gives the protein CASSLRGGTTSTDTQYF. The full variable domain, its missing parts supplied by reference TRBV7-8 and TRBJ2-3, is GAGVSQSPRYKVAKRGQDVALRCDPISGHVSLFWYQQALGQGPEFLTYFQNEAQLDKSGLPSDRFFAERPEGSVSTLKIQRTQQEDSAVYLCASSLRGGTTSTDTQYFGPGTRLTVL.

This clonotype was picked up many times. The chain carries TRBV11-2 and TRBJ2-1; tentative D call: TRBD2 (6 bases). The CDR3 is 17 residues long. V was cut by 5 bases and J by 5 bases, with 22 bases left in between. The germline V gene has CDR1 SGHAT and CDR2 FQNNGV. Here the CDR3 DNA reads TGTGCCAGCAGCACATACCGGGAGTCCCAACGGCACAATGAGCAGTTCTTC. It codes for CASSTYRESQRHNEQFF.

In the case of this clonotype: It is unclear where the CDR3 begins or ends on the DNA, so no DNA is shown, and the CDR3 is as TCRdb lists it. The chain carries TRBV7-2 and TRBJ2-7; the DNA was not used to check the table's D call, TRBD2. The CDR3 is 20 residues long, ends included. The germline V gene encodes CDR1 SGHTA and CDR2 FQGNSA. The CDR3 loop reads CASSFYICSGISTISYEQYF.

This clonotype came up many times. CDR3 amino acids: CSTSLAGEDEQYF. Written as DNA, the CDR3 is TGCAGTACCAGCCTAGCGGGGGAGGACGAGCAGTACTTC. This chain joins TRBV20-1 and TRBJ2-7; 10 bases are a match to TRBD2. Germline lookup yields CDR1 DFQATT and CDR2 SNEGSKA (reference sequence). The length of the CDR3 is 13 residues. V trimming: 8 bases; J trimming: 5 bases; junction bases outside the gene matches: 9.

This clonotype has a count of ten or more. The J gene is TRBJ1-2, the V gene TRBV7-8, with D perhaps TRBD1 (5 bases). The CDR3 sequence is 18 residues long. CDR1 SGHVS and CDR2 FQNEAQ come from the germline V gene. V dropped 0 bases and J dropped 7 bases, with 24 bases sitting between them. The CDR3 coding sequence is TGTGCCAGCAGCTTAGCGGAGGCGTCACCGGGACCAGGGATTGGCTACACCTTC. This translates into CASSLAEASPGPGIGYTF.